This TCR beta chain comes out of a study of T cell responses to AZD1222 COVID-19 vaccine. Notes on the study in general: Researchers took repertoire samples only after the peak T cell response had come. White British ancestry dominated among donors, who included more females, and clonal diversity was possibly underestimated.

A word on this clone: Its cognate antigen is unknown.

This table comes from immunoSEQ multiplex PCR, and its TCRdb copy is limited to in-frame clones, with some not included. Of about 75,000 clones in the sample, around 87% were seen once. Germline values: CDR1 SGHAT, CDR2 FQNNGV. This CDR3 region has 15 residues. The V gene end was trimmed by 4 bases and the J gene end by 6 bases; junction bases not matched to a gene: 12. Sequenced material: peripheral blood, taken 28 days after the second AZD1222 dose. The rearrangement joins TRBV11-2 to TRBJ2-7, with 7 bases aligning to TRBD1. The TCR originated in an adult who received the AZD1222 COVID-19 vaccine. The CDR3 loop is CASSSFYRGSPEQYF. The CDR3 nucleotides are TGTGCCAGCAGCTCGTTTTACAGGGGATCCCCCGAGCAGTACTTC. Combining the CDR3 with reference TRBV11-2 and TRBJ2-7 gives the whole variable domain EAGVAQSPRYKIIEKRQSVAFWCNPISGHATLYWYQQILGQGPKLLIQFQNNGVVDDSQLPKDRFSAERLKGVDSTLKIQPAKLEDSAVYLCASSSFYRGSPEQYFGPGTRLTVT.